Below, 7 T cell receptor beta chains from the same sample are listed, as sequenced in a study of blood T cell repertoires in COVID-19 (dated by TCRdb to about 2020). Libraries were built with the immunoSEQ multiplex PCR assay. TCRdb took this table from immuneACCESS and kept in-frame rearrangements with V and J called. Such tables lack part of the clones; where checked against another copy, unresolved V genes explain under half of the gap, and the rest is unexplained. The sample includes 180,000 or so clones, with around 86% observed a single time. Around 5% of the sample rests with the top ten. Sequences were obtained from PBMCs or T cells enriched from blood (not recorded which). These receptors were obtained from a man aged 35 to 55 with acute COVID-19.

The chain recombines TRBV7-9 with TRBJ2-7; 8 bases line up with TRBD1. Germline CDR1 and CDR2: SEHNR and FQNEAQ (reference sequence). CDR3 length: 15 residues. Trimming removed 5 bases from V and 0 bases from J; junction bases left unmatched: 6. CDR3 region: CASSVGQGLSYEQYF. CDR3 DNA sequence: TGTGCCAGCAGCGTCGGACAGGGTCTCTCCTACGAGCAGTACTTC. The full variable domain, completed using reference TRBV7-9 and TRBJ2-7, is DTGVSQNPRHKITKRGQNVTFRCDPISEHNRLYWYRQTLGQGPEFLTYFQNEAQLEKSRLLSDRFSAERPKGSFSTLEIQRTEQGDSAMYLCASSVGQGLSYEQYFGPGTRLTVT.

The CDR3 DNA sequence: TGTGCCAGCAGTGGCCTCGGGGGACAGGGGGGCTACACCTTC. This gives the protein CASSGLGGQGGYTF. V and J are TRBV2 and TRBJ1-2, with 10 bases matching TRBD1. The CDR3 spans 14 residues. Trimming took 4 bases from V and 8 from J; bases not matched to a gene: 7. In germline, CDR1 is SNHLY, CDR2 FYNNEI.

V is TRBV11-2 and J is TRBJ1-2; no definite D call. The CDR3 extends over 14 amino acids. V was clipped by 3 bases and J by 7 bases, with 15 bases between them. The germline CDR1 and CDR2 sequences are SGHAT and FQNNGV. CDR3 bases: TGTGCCAGCAGCTTCTCACCAGGCTATTCTGGCTACACCTTC. Translated, it gives CASSFSPGYSGYTF.

The chain has TRBV2 and TRBJ2-7; D is perhaps TRBD1 (6 bases). This CDR3 contains 14 residues. Deletions cut 5 bases from V and 2 bases from J, with 13 bases between. From germline, CDR1 is SNHLY and CDR2 FYNNEI. CDR3 sequence: CASSTRQATYEQYF. The CDR3 DNA is TGTGCCAGCAGTACTAGACAGGCTACCTACGAGCAGTACTTC.

The V call is TRBV4-1, the J call TRBJ2-5; tentatively, D is TRBD2 (6 bases). Germline lookup yields CDR1 MGHRA and CDR2 YSYEKL. The V gene lost 4 bases and the J gene lost 4 bases, with 10 bases spanning the gap. The CDR3 covers 13 residues. CDR3: CASSRGLVETQYF. As DNA, the CDR3 is TGCGCCAGCAGCCGGGGACTGGTAGAGACCCAGTACTTC.

This chain joins TRBV30 and TRBJ2-6; D is unresolved. This CDR3 is 13 amino acids long. The germline gives CDR1 GTSNPN, CDR2 SVGIG (reference sequence). Between the trimmed V and J ends, which lost 0 bases and 4 bases, there was a span of 4 bases. The chain's CDR3 is CAWSVRGANVLTF. In DNA form, the CDR3 reads TGTGCCTGGAGTGTGAGGGGGGCCAACGTCCTGACTTTC.

This chain connects TRBV5-1 to TRBJ2-7; perhaps TRBD1 as D (6 bases). Trimming took off 6 bases at V and 2 bases at J, with 15 bases between the two ends. The CDR3 spans 14 residues. Germline V gives CDR1 SGHRS, CDR2 YFSETQ. Written as DNA, the CDR3 is TGCGCCAGCAACGAGGGGGAGTCAACCTACGAGCAGTACTTC. It is translated as CASNEGESTYEQYF. The full variable domain, its missing parts supplied by reference TRBV5-1 and TRBJ2-7, is KAGVTQTPRYLIKTRGQQVTLSCSPISGHRSVSWYQQTPGQGLQFLFEYFSETQRNKGNFPGRFSGRQFSNSRSEMNVSTLELGDSALYLCASNEGESTYEQYFGPGTRLTVT.